This TCR beta chain was identified in a study of CD8 T cells in Susac syndrome. The authors reverse transcribed about 0.45 to 1 ug RNA with random hexamers. TCRdb used MiXCR to reprocess the immunoSEQ multiplex PCR reads, holding one entry per CDR3 protein. In the table there are roughly 150,000 distinct CDR3 sequences, about 95% of which are singletons. The study, taken as a whole, reports: As acknowledged by the study, its TCR sequencing and HLA analysis included a relatively small number of individuals.

As concerns this clonotype: Its antigen is undetermined.

V lost 6 bases and J lost 4; bases outside the gene matches: 7. The CDR3 sequence is 13 residues long. Per germline, CDR1 SQVTM and CDR2 ANQGSEA. The receptor comes from a human donor with multiple sclerosis. The sample comprised CD8+ T cells from PBMCs. The V gene is TRBV29-1, the J gene TRBJ1-1; 8 nucleotides match TRBD1. The CDR3 loop is CSVDRGFGTEAFF. In DNA, the CDR3 is TGCAGCGTCGACAGGGGATTTGGCACTGAAGCTTTCTTT.